The T cell receptor beta chain described here comes from a study of blood T cell repertoires in COVID-19. Study-wide context: T cells, B-cell-depleted T cells, or PBMCs supplied cDNA or gDNA.

Sequenced by immunoSEQ multiplex PCR; TCRdb stores in-frame clones only, minus some. The sample has approximately 230,000 clones, under 90% seen once. Across 20 to 25 US areas, participants ranged in age from about 18 to 90 years. This CDR3 comprises 18 residues. Trimming removed 3 bases from V and 5 bases from J; junction bases left unmatched: 16. CDR1 is LGHDT and CDR2 is YNNKEL in the germline V gene (reference sequence). The TCR originated in a man younger than 35 who had recovered from COVID-19. Sequencing was done on a sample of PBMCs or T cells enriched from blood (not recorded which). J is TRBJ2-5 and V is TRBV3-1 (or the pseudogene TRBV3-2), with 9 nucleotides matching TRBD2. The CDR3 DNA reads TGTGCCAGCAGCCATTTGGTAGCGGGAGTAGGTTTAGGGGAGACCCAGTACTTC. Its translation: CASSHLVAGVGLGETQYF.